A single sample is the source of the 15 T cell receptor beta chains below, sequenced in a study of blood T cell repertoires in COVID-19. Using immunoSEQ multiplex PCR, the repertoire was profiled, and TCRdb retains in-frame clones only, with some absent. The table records about 120,000 clones, just under 80% of them present only once. Sequencing was performed on peripheral blood. The origin of the receptors is a man in his sixties with active or convalescent COVID-19.

This clone came up many times. The chain carries TRBV7-8 and TRBJ1-1; D not certain. V lost 0 bases and J lost 1, with 6 bases in between. Per germline, CDR1 SGHVS and CDR2 FQNEAQ. The CDR3 has 14 residues. The CDR3 bases are TGTGCCAGCAGCTTAGCTCCCCAGAACACTGAAGCTTTCTTT. Its translation is CASSLAPQNTEAFF.

This sequence joins TRBV4-1 and TRBJ1-1, with D possibly being TRBD1 (6 bases). The V and J ends lost 2 bases and 11 bases respectively, with 15 bases between them. CDR1 is MGHRA, CDR2 YSYEKL, per germline. The CDR3 extends over 13 amino acids. CDR3 sequence: CASSQQGPDPAFF. In DNA form, the CDR3 reads TGCGCCAGCAGCCAACAGGGGCCCGACCCTGCTTTCTTT.

The rearrangement joins TRBV6-5 to TRBJ2-7, with D possibly being TRBD1 (6 bases). Germline lookup yields CDR1 MNHEY and CDR2 SVGAGI. V was shortened by 4 bases and J by 2 bases, with 12 bases between the two germline ends. This CDR3 spans 14 amino acids. The CDR3 loop is CASSSARGTYEQYF. The DNA for the CDR3 is TGTGCCAGCAGTTCCGCCAGGGGAACCTACGAGCAGTACTTC.

The V call is TRBV28, the J call TRBJ2-1; 8 positions agree with TRBD2. Germline V gene lookup returns CDR1 MDHEN and CDR2 SYDVKM. CDR3 size: 16 residues. Trimming took 10 bases from V and 0 from J; bases not matched to a gene: 11. The CDR3 is CAIHSVAGSSYNEQFF. DNA for the CDR3: TGTGCCATTCACTCCGTAGCGGGAAGCTCCTACAATGAGCAGTTCTTC. Combining the CDR3 with reference TRBV28 and TRBJ2-1 gives the whole variable domain DVKVTQSSRYLVKRTGEKVFLECVQDMDHENMFWYRQDPGLGLRLIYFSYDVKMKEKGDIPEGYSVSREKKERFSLILESASTNQTSMYLCAIHSVAGSSYNEQFFGPGTRLTVL.

The sample holds a few counts of this clone. V usage is TRBV20-1 and J usage is TRBJ2-3; 10 nucleotides line up with TRBD2. V lost 3 bases and J lost 4; bases outside the gene matches: 10. There are 16 residues in the CDR3. Germline lookup yields CDR1 DFQATT and CDR2 SNEGSKA (reference sequence). This CDR3 is CSASFASGRVADTQYF. As DNA, the CDR3 is TGCAGTGCTAGTTTCGCTAGCGGGAGAGTCGCAGATACGCAGTATTTT.

The chain uses TRBV2 and TRBJ2-5; 10 positions match TRBD1. V shed 5 bases and J 0 bases; nucleotides not matched to a gene: 3. The CDR3 totals 15 residues. CDR1 SNHLY and CDR2 FYNNEI come from the germline V gene. DNA for the CDR3: TGTGCCAGCAGTCTCGACAGGGGGCACCAAGAGACCCAGTACTTC. Amino acid sequence: CASSLDRGHQETQYF.

The sample holds a few counts of this clone. This sequence joins TRBV6-4 and TRBJ1-1, with 7 bases lining up with TRBD1. Germline-derived CDR1 and CDR2 are MRHNA and SNTAGT. The ends lost 5 bases at V and 8 bases at J; junction bases unmatched: 8. CDR3 length equals 13 residues. CDR3 region: CASSLEGGQEAFF. The CDR3 DNA reads as TGTGCCAGCAGTCTTGAGGGGGGACAGGAAGCTTTCTTT.

The chain carries TRBV5-1 and TRBJ1-3, with D possibly matching TRBD1 (5 bases). Deletions cut 4 bases from V and 0 bases from J, with 17 bases between. This CDR3 spans 17 amino acids. Germline values: CDR1 SGHRS, CDR2 YFSETQ. The CDR3 sequence: CASSPLGQVSSGNTIYF. The CDR3, as DNA: TGCGCCAGCAGCCCGCTGGGGCAGGTTAGCTCTGGAAACACCATATATTTT.

This clone was observed a single time. The rearrangement joins TRBV6-6 to TRBJ2-1; 7 bases fit TRBD1. Germline V gene sequence: CDR1 MNHNY, CDR2 SVGAGI (reference sequence). The CDR3 runs to 20 residues. V lost 5 bases and J lost 4; bases outside the gene matches: 23. In DNA form, the CDR3 reads TGTGCCAGCAGTCCCCGACAGGGCCCAAATTCCCCTGGAAAATACAATGAGCAGTTCTTC. Translated: CASSPRQGPNSPGKYNEQFF.

The chain uses TRBV19 and TRBJ2-7, with 12 nucleotides matching TRBD1. There are 15 residues in the CDR3. Germline lookup yields CDR1 LNHDA and CDR2 SQIVND (reference sequence). Trimming at V came to 6 bases and at J to 6 bases, leaving 9 bases not matched to a gene. The CDR3 spells CASSPGGQGALEQYF. The CDR3 DNA follows: TGTGCCAGTAGCCCGGGGGGACAGGGGGCTCTCGAGCAGTACTTC. Variable domain in full (rest from reference TRBV19 and TRBJ2-7): DGGITQSPKYLFRKEGQNVTLSCEQNLNHDAMYWYRQDPGQGLRLIYYSQIVNDFQKGDIAEGYSVSREKKESFPLTVTSAQKNPTAFYLCASSPGGQGALEQYFGPGTRLTVT.

The chain links TRBV3-1 (or the pseudogene TRBV3-2) to TRBJ2-7; possibly TRBD1 for D (7 bases). Germline assignment: CDR1 LGHDT and CDR2 YNNKEL (reference sequence). There are 14 residues in the CDR3. V was cut by 4 bases and J by 1 base, with 11 bases left in between. The CDR3 DNA follows: TGTGCCAGCAGCCCGACAGGGAGGTCCTACGAGCAGTACTTC. It is translated as CASSPTGRSYEQYF.

J is TRBJ1-5 and V is TRBV28; 8 bases are a match to TRBD1. The length of the CDR3 is 15 residues. Germline CDR1 and CDR2: MDHEN and SYDVKM. J lost 4 bases, V lost 6 bases, and 8 bases had no gene match. In DNA form, the CDR3 reads TGTGCCAGCAGCACAATTACAGGGGGGAATCAGCCCCAGCATTTT. Its translation is CASSTITGGNQPQHF.

CDR3 coding DNA: TGTGCCAGCAGCAAAAACAGGGCTGGGGCCAACGTCCTGACTTTC. The encoded protein is CASSKNRAGANVLTF. J is TRBJ2-6 and V is TRBV2; weak D call: TRBD1 (6 bases). Germline V gives CDR1 SNHLY, CDR2 FYNNEI. The V end was cut by 6 bases, the J end by 2 bases, with 11 bases between. The CDR3 has 15 amino acids.

V usage is TRBV20-1 and J usage is TRBJ2-7, with TRBD2 matching over 8 bases. V was pared by 5 bases and J by 3 bases, with 0 bases of the junction left unmatched. The CDR3 sequence is 11 residues long. The germline CDR1 and CDR2 sequences are DFQATT and SNEGSKA (reference sequence). DNA of the CDR3: TGCAGTGCTGCGGGAGGCTACGAGCAGTACTTC. It translates to CSAAGGYEQYF.

In this sample, this clone turned up a few times. This sequence joins TRBV10-3 and TRBJ1-2; the D gene is possibly TRBD1 (6 bases). Germline CDR1 and CDR2: ENHRY and SYGVKD. This CDR3 has 15 amino acids. Trimming pared 6 bases from V and 8 bases from J, leaving 22 bases between. CDR3 amino acids: CAISATLGGGRGYTF. CDR3 nucleotides: TGTGCCATCAGCGCGACCCTTGGGGGGGGCAGGGGCTACACCTTC.